Shown below are 28 T cell receptor beta chains from a single sample sequenced in a study of blood T cells in healthy people across ages. A second roughly 6 to 11 cycle PCR used barcoded and J-beta primers. TCRdb processed the 5' RACE reads anew with MiXCR; each CDR3 protein has one entry. The sample lists more than 1,400,000 distinct CDR3 sequences, roughly 45% occurring once. The sequenced sample consisted of blood. These TCRs come from a young woman in good health.

This clonotype was detected only a few times. This chain uses TRBV29-1 with TRBJ2-4, with D tentatively TRBD1 or TRBD2 (5 bases each). The CDR3 has 16 amino acids. Trimming removed 6 bases from V and 1 base from J, with 19 bases in between. Germline V lookup: CDR1 SQVTM, CDR2 ANQGSEA. As DNA, the CDR3 is TGCAGCGTCTCGGAGTCCCCCGGGGCGGCCAAAAACATTCAGTACTTC. Amino acid sequence: CSVSESPGAAKNIQYF.

J is TRBJ2-7 and V is TRBV10-3; the D is unclear. This CDR3 comprises 13 residues. CDR1 and CDR2 (germline): ENHRY, SYGVKD. With 6 bases removed from V and 0 bases from J, the gap between germline ends came to 9 bases. The CDR3 nucleotides read TGTGCCATCAGCGATCCCAGCTCCTACGAGCAGTACTTC. It specifies CAISDPSSYEQYF.

This rearrangement joins TRBV20-1 to TRBJ2-1, with D possibly being TRBD1 (5 bases). Looked up from germline, CDR1 is DFQATT and CDR2 is SNEGSKA (reference sequence). The CDR3 contains 13 residues. V gave up 2 bases and J gave up 10 bases, with 15 bases separating them. The chain's CDR3 is CSARRQGSYEQFF. Here the CDR3 DNA reads TGCAGTGCTAGACGCCAGGGAAGCTACGAGCAGTTCTTC.

The V gene is TRBV5-6, the J gene TRBJ1-4, with D tentatively TRBD1 (5 bases). CDR3 length: 16 amino acids. V was shortened by 0 bases and J by 5 bases, with 14 bases between the two germline ends. CDR1 SGHDT and CDR2 YYEEEE come from the germline V gene. CDR3 DNA sequence: TGTGCCAGCAGCTTGGCGGGGGTTCTGGAGAATGAAAAACTGTTTTTT. Encoded protein: CASSLAGVLENEKLFF.

This clonotype was seen only a few times. V and J are TRBV28 and TRBJ2-7; D tentatively fits TRBD1 or TRBD2 (5 bases each). This CDR3 is built from 13 residues. From germline, CDR1 is MDHEN and CDR2 SYDVKM. Trimming cost V 7 bases and J 2 bases, with 12 bases left between them. This chain's CDR3 is CASTARGPYEQYF. The CDR3 nucleotides are TGTGCCAGCACCGCACGGGGACCCTACGAGCAGTACTTC.

In the case of this clonotype: The junction departs from germline at one end; a sequencing error may be responsible. V gene TRBV12-5 combines with J gene TRBJ2-1; TRBD2 matches 7 bases. Germline assignment: CDR1 LGHNT and CDR2 FRNRAP. This CDR3 has 14 residues. CDR3 nucleotide sequence: TGTGCTAGTGTAAGTGGGACTACCAACAATGAGCAGTTATTC. Amino acid sequence: CASVSGTTNNEQLF.

This clonotype was recorded many times. The V call is TRBV4-1, the J call TRBJ1-1; D is perhaps TRBD1 (6 bases). Germline CDR1 and CDR2: MGHRA and YSYEKL. The CDR3 extends over 15 amino acids. V gave up 3 bases and J gave up 0 bases, with 11 bases separating them. This chain's CDR3 is CASSQATGMNTEAFF. CDR3 sequence (DNA): TGCGCCAGCAGCCAGGCAACAGGGATGAACACTGAAGCTTTCTTT.

This clonotype was found many times. This chain joins TRBV6-1 and TRBJ1-5; 8 bases match TRBD1. Looked up from germline, CDR1 is MNHNS and CDR2 is SASEGT. The CDR3 spans 14 residues. Trimming cost V 6 bases and J 2 bases; bases outside gene matches: 3. The CDR3: CASSAGGGNQPQHF. Written as DNA, the CDR3 is TGTGCCAGCAGCGCAGGGGGCGGCAATCAGCCCCAGCATTTT.

This clonotype was found a few times. The rearrangement uses TRBV29-1 and TRBJ2-3, with 10 bases fitting TRBD2. Losses at the gene ends were 7 bases for V and 0 bases for J; bases not matched to a gene: 7. CDR1 is SQVTM, CDR2 ANQGSEA, per germline. The CDR3 is 15 residues long. CDR3 in amino acids: CSANGLAESTDTQYF. The CDR3 DNA reads TGCAGCGCGAACGGACTAGCGGAAAGCACAGATACGCAGTATTTT.

This sequence joins TRBV11-2 and TRBJ2-3; D is possibly TRBD2 (6 bases). The CDR3 has 15 residues. Trimming removed 3 bases at V and 4 bases at J, with 14 bases between. Looked up from germline, CDR1 is SGHAT and CDR2 is FQNNGV. CDR3 coding DNA: TGTGCCAGCAGCTTTAGCGGTAGCCCCCCAGATACGCAGTATTTT. This gives the protein CASSFSGSPPDTQYF.

This clonotype turned up a few times. The V and J genes are TRBV28 and TRBJ2-7, with unresolved D. This CDR3 region has 15 residues. The V end was cut by 4 bases, the J end by 6 bases, with 19 bases between. Looked up from germline, CDR1 is MDHEN and CDR2 is SYDVKM. The CDR3 here is CASSYTSTATGEQYF. Here the CDR3 DNA reads TGTGCCAGCAGTTATACCTCGACGGCGACCGGCGAGCAGTACTTC. The complete variable domain, with remaining parts taken from reference TRBV28 and TRBJ2-7, reads DVKVTQSSRYLVKRTGEKVFLECVQDMDHENMFWYRQDPGLGLRLIYFSYDVKMKEKGDIPEGYSVSREKKERFSLILESASTNQTSMYLCASSYTSTATGEQYFGPGTRLTVT.

This chain links TRBV25-1 with TRBJ2-5; 7 nucleotides line up with TRBD1. Germline CDR1 reads MGHDK; CDR2 reads SYGVNS. Losses at the gene ends were 4 bases for V and 11 bases for J; bases not matched to a gene: 13. This CDR3 comprises 14 residues. This CDR3 is CASSGRGFYNEQYF. The CDR3 nucleotides read TGTGCCAGCAGTGGCAGGGGGTTCTACAATGAGCAGTACTTC.

The chain uses TRBV3-1 and TRBJ2-4; D gene uncertain. Germline V gene data show CDR1 as LGHDT and CDR2 as YNNKEL (reference sequence). V was cut by 0 bases and J by 0 bases, with 15 bases left in between. CDR3 length equals 18 residues. The CDR3 sequence: CASSQDHPQMVAKNIQYF. The CDR3 DNA is TGTGCCAGCAGCCAAGATCACCCCCAAATGGTAGCCAAAAACATTCAGTACTTC.

The chain is built from TRBV11-3 and TRBJ2-1, with 11 bases fitting TRBD2. J was trimmed by 7 bases and V by 2 bases; bases with no gene match: 4. CDR1 is SGHNT and CDR2 is YENEEA in the germline V gene. The CDR3 extends over 15 amino acids. The CDR3 DNA is TGTGCCAGCAGCTTACTAGCGGGGGGCATTAATGAGCAGTTCTTC. The encoded protein is CASSLLAGGINEQFF.

The CDR3 nucleotides read TGCAGTGCTAGAGATGGGTCAGTCACCGGGGAGCTGTTTTTT. Its translation: CSARDGSVTGELFF. The chain is built from TRBV20-1 and TRBJ2-2; D not certain. The germline V gene encodes CDR1 DFQATT and CDR2 SNEGSKA (reference sequence). The CDR3 is made up of 14 amino acids. V was pared by 0 bases and J by 4 bases, with 9 bases between.

The chain links TRBV7-9 to TRBJ2-7; TRBD2 aligns across 10 bases. Trimming took 8 bases from V and 7 from J; bases not matched to a gene: 5. The CDR3 has 12 residues. Germline-derived CDR1 and CDR2 are SEHNR and FQNEAQ (reference sequence). The CDR3 spells CASLAGDNEQYF. For the CDR3, the DNA is TGTGCCAGCCTAGCGGGAGATAATGAGCAGTACTTC.

CDR3 protein: CASSQGGLGELFF. The CDR3, as DNA: TGTGCCAGCAGCCAGGGGGGGCTCGGGGAGCTGTTTTTT. The chain combines TRBV7-7 with TRBJ2-2; D may match TRBD1 or TRBD2 (7 bases each). Germline loops: CDR1 SSHAT, CDR2 FNYEAQ (reference sequence). Trimming cost V 5 bases and J 7 bases, with 11 bases left between them. This CDR3 spans 13 amino acids. The variable domain in full, completed from reference TRBV7-7 and TRBJ2-2, reads GAGVSQSPRYKVTKRGQDVTLRCDPISSHATLYWYQQALGQGPEFLTYFNYEAQPDKSGLPSDRFSAERPEGSISTLTIQRTEQRDSAMYRCASSQGGLGELFFGEGSRLTVL.

This clonotype was counted only a few times. V usage is TRBV9 and J usage is TRBJ2-5; 11 nucleotides align to TRBD1. This CDR3 spans 14 amino acids. Trimming took 4 bases from V and 11 from J; bases not matched to a gene: 10. In germline, CDR1 is SGDLS, CDR2 YYNGEE. CDR3 bases: TGTGCCAGCAGCACAGGACAGGGGGCGTTTGAGCAGTACTTC. Protein product: CASSTGQGAFEQYF.

This clonotype was counted many times. V gene TRBV27 combines with J gene TRBJ1-2; TRBD1 matches at 7 bases. The length of the CDR3 is 14 residues. Trimming cost V 5 bases and J 0 bases; bases outside gene matches: 3. Germline values: CDR1 MNHEY, CDR2 SMNVEV (reference sequence). CDR3 loop: CASSTQGANYGYTF. CDR3 DNA sequence: TGTGCCAGCAGTACTCAGGGGGCTAACTATGGCTACACCTTC.

This clonotype was seen a single time. The V call is TRBV6-2 or TRBV6-3, the J call TRBJ2-7; D perhaps matches TRBD2 (5 bases). This CDR3 spans 15 amino acids. Per the germline V gene, CDR1 is MNHEY and CDR2 is SVGEGT. With 5 bases removed from V and 6 bases from J, the gap between germline ends came to 20 bases. CDR3 sequence (DNA): TGTGCCAGCAGTAGCCCGGTCCGCGCACGGGGCGAGCAGTACTTC. It codes for CASSSPVRARGEQYF.

The chain uses TRBV20-1 and TRBJ2-6; D is uncertain. Between the trimmed V and J ends, which lost 3 bases and 0 bases, there was a span of 6 bases. CDR3 length: 14 residues. Germline CDR1 DFQATT, CDR2 SNEGSKA (reference sequence). CDR3 in amino acids: CSASPGSGANVLTF. CDR3 bases: TGCAGTGCTAGTCCTGGCTCTGGGGCCAACGTCCTGACTTTC.

The chain recombines TRBV2 with TRBJ2-5; D is uncertain. Deletions cut 4 bases from V and 4 bases from J, with 10 bases between. CDR1 and CDR2 from the germline V gene are SNHLY and FYNNEI. The CDR3 runs to 13 residues. CDR3 protein: CASSGKSPETQYF. Here the CDR3 DNA reads TGTGCCAGCAGTGGTAAATCCCCAGAGACCCAGTACTTC.

V is TRBV27 and J is TRBJ1-1; D perhaps matches TRBD1 (5 bases). CDR1 is MNHEY, CDR2 SMNVEV, per germline (reference sequence). This CDR3 contains 14 residues. The V end was cut by 4 bases, the J end by 4 bases, with 13 bases between. The CDR3 bases are TGTGCCAGCAGTTGCCGGGGGTTGGTCACTGAAGCTTTCTTT. This codes for CASSCRGLVTEAFF.

This clonotype was seen only a few times. The rearrangement uses TRBV5-5 and TRBJ2-1; D remains ambiguous. The CDR3 covers 15 residues. Trimming took off 0 bases at V and 7 bases at J, with 14 bases between the two ends. Germline CDR1 SGHKS, CDR2 YYEKEE (reference sequence). CDR3 nucleotide sequence: TGTGCCAGCAGCTTGGCAACGGGTAGTTTGAATGAGCAGTTCTTC. This gives the protein CASSLATGSLNEQFF.

The chain uses TRBV20-1 and TRBJ1-5, with D perhaps matching TRBD1 (5 bases). This CDR3 is 16 amino acids long. Germline values: CDR1 DFQATT, CDR2 SNEGSKA (reference sequence). The ends were cut back, 8 bases at V and 7 bases at J, with 27 bases in the middle. CDR3 sequence reads: CSSQGAGRDGRQPQHF. The CDR3 DNA reads as TGCAGTTCTCAAGGTGCTGGTAGGGACGGTAGGCAGCCCCAGCATTTT.

The chain carries TRBV6-5 and TRBJ2-4, with TRBD1 matching over 9 bases. The J call could be wrong; TRBJ2-7 is a better fit for the DNA end. The germline V gene encodes CDR1 MNHEY and CDR2 SVGAGI. The CDR3 runs to 17 residues. The CDR3 protein is CASSYSTGTGTPYEQYF. As DNA, the CDR3 is TGTGCCAGCAGTTACTCAACCGGGACAGGGACCCCCTACGAGCAGTACTTC.

V usage is TRBV5-1 and J usage is TRBJ2-5, with D tentatively TRBD1 or TRBD2 (6 bases each). The CDR3 is 16 residues long. Trimming left V 4 bases short and J 3 bases short, with 19 bases between. Per the germline V gene, CDR1 is SGHRS and CDR2 is YFSETQ. The CDR3: CASSLQYRDSKETQYF. The DNA of the CDR3 is TGCGCCAGCAGCCTCCAATACAGGGACTCGAAAGAGACCCAGTACTTC.

This clonotype showed up just once. The chain combines TRBV6-5 with TRBJ2-1, with 9 bases that match TRBD1. The last part of the DNA fits TRBJ2-7 better; the J call may be wrong. The germline CDR1 and CDR2 sequences are MNHEY and SVGAGI. This CDR3 has 17 residues. CDR3 sequence (DNA): TGTGCCAGCAGTTCGGGACAGGGCCACTCCTCCTACAATGAGCAGTACTTC. Protein: CASSSGQGHSSYNEQYF.